This T cell receptor beta chain comes out of a study of blood T cell repertoires in COVID-19. For the study at large: Spain, Italy and the United States supplied samples that represented acute and convalescent COVID-19.

CDR3 length: 17 amino acids. V dropped 5 bases and J dropped 4; count of bases not matched to a gene: 9. Per germline, CDR1 SEHNR and CDR2 FQNEAQ (reference sequence). Original handling: Reference gene primer amplification in the assay estimated nucleated cell counts. Generated by immunoSEQ multiplex PCR, the TCRdb table keeps only in-frame clones and is missing some. V and J calls and clone size come straight from that table; D and trimming were deduced from the DNA. Counted here are 98,000 or so clones, roughly 88% occurring once; the ten biggest clones make up 2.4%. This chain joins TRBV7-9 and TRBJ2-2; 11 positions match TRBD1. This TCR came from a human donor in a cohort sampled during active COVID-19. Sequenced sample: peripheral blood. The CDR3 loop reads CASSTNTGTGGTGELFF. As DNA, the CDR3 is TGTGCCAGCAGCACCAACACCGGGACAGGGGGCACCGGGGAGCTGTTTTTT.